This TCR beta chain was found in a study of blood T cell repertoires in COVID-19. Study-wide background: Material from acute and convalescent COVID-19 was sourced from the United States, Italy and Spain. In each case, the material was cDNA or gDNA derived from T cells, B-cell-depleted T cells, or PBMCs.

In the original processing: Amplification with reference gene primers provided the estimates of nucleated cell counts. Clones were sequenced by immunoSEQ multiplex PCR, and TCRdb holds only the in-frame ones, with some missing. D and trimming were read from the DNA, whereas the V and J calls and clone size are those reported in that table. The profile shows 100,000 to 130,000 clones, about 85% of them singletons. This clone was recorded once. The germline V gene encodes CDR1 KGHSH and CDR2 LQKENI. V dropped 5 bases and J dropped 6; count of bases not matched to a gene: 7. This CDR3 comprises 14 residues.

This sequence originates from a woman aged 70-85 years with acute or convalescent COVID-19. The sample taken for sequencing was peripheral blood. This rearrangement joins TRBV18 to TRBJ2-1, with TRBD1 matching over 7 bases. Here the CDR3 DNA reads TGTGCCAGCTCATGGGCAGGGGGAGTCAATGAGCAGTTCTTC. It yields the protein CASSWAGGVNEQFF. The full variable domain, with the rest looked up from reference TRBV18 and TRBJ2-1, is NAGVMQNPRHLVRRRGQEARLRCSPMKGHSHVYWYRQLPEEGLKFMVYLQKENIIDESGMPKERFSAEFPKEGPSILRIQQVVRGDSAAYFCASSWAGGVNEQFFGPGTRLTVL.